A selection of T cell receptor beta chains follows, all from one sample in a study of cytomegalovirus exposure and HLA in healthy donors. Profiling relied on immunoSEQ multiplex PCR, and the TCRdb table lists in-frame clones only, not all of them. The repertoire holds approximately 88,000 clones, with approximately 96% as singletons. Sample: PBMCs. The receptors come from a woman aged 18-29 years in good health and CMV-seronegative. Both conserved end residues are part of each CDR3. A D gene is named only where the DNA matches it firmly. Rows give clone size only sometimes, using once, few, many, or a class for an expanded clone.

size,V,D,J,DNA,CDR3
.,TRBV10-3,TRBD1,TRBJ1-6,TGTGCCATCAGGACAGGGGATGGTTCACCCCTCCACTTT,CAIRTGDGSPLHF
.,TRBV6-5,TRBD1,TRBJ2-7,TGTGCCAGCAGTTACTCGACAGGGGTGAGCGAGCAGTACTTC,CASSYSTGVSEQYF
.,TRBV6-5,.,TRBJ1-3,TGTGCCAGCAGTCGGTTGTTCTCTGGAAACACCATATATTTT,CASSRLFSGNTIYF
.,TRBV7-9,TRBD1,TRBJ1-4,TGTGCCAGCAGCACGCGGACGGACAGGGGTGAAAAACTGTTTTTT,CASSTRTDRGEKLFF
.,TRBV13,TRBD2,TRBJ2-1,TGTGCCATCTCCAAGGAGCGGGAGAACAGTGAGCAGTTCTTC,CAISKERENSEQFF
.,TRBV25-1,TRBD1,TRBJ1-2,TGTGCCAGCAGTGATTGGGGGGACAGGTCTTATGGCTACACCTTC,CASSDWGDRSYGYTF
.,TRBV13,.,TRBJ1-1,TGTGCCAGCAGCTTTCAGGGGAACACTGAAGCTTTCTTT,CASSFQGNTEAFF
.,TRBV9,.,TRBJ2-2,TGTGCCAGCAGCGTAGATTTGGGCGCGGGATTGGGGACCGGGGAGCTGTTTTTT,CASSVDLGAGLGTGELFF
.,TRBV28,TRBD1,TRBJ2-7,TGTGCCAGCAGTCCGACACAGGGGGGACCCTACGAGCAGTACTTC,CASSPTQGGPYEQYF
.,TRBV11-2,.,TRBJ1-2,TGTGCCAGCAGCTTAGGCTCAGGCCTATACTACTATGGCTACACCTTC,CASSLGSGLYYYGYTF
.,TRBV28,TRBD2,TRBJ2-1,TGTGCCAGCAGTTTACTTAGCGGGAGTAGCAATGAGCAGTTCTTC,CASSLLSGSSNEQFF
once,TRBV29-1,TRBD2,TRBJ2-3,TGCAGCGGATCACTAGCGGGAGGGTCAGATACGCAGTATTTT,CSGSLAGGSDTQYF
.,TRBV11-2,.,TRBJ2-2,TGTGCCAGCAGCTTTTTTCGGAGCGGGGAGCTGTTTTTT,CASSFFRSGELFF
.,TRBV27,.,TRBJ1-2,TGTGCCAGCAGCGAAGGGCAGGGATATGGCTACACCTTC,CASSEGQGYGYTF
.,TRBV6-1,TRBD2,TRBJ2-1,TGTGCCAGCAGTGTCCTAGCGGGAGGTGGCAATGAGCAGTTCTTC,CASSVLAGGGNEQFF
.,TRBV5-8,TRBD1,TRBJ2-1,TGTGCCAGCAGCCCAGGGGGTAATGAGCAGTTCTTC,CASSPGGNEQFF
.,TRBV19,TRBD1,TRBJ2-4,TGTGCCAGTAGTACCATTGACAGGGCGGTCAAAAACATTCAGTACTTC,CASSTIDRAVKNIQYF
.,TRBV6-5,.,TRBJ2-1,TGTGCCAGCAGTTTCCGGGACTACAATGAGCAGTTCTTC,CASSFRDYNEQFF
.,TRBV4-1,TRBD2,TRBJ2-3,TGCGCCAGCAGCCTCCGACTAGCGGGAGTTGGGGATACGCAGTATTTT,CASSLRLAGVGDTQYF
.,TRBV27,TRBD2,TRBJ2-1,TGTGCCAGCAGTTTAGCTAGCGGCTACAATGAGCAGTTCTTC,CASSLASGYNEQFF
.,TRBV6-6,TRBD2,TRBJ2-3,TGTGCCAGCATCAGCGGGAGTTCGGATACGCAGTATTTT,CASISGSSDTQYF
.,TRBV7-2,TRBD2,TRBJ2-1,TGTGCCAGCAGCCCCGGGGTAGCGGGGTACAATGAGCAGTTCTTC,CASSPGVAGYNEQFF
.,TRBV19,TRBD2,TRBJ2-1,TGTGCCAGCGAACCTACTAGCGGACCCTACAATGAGCAGTTCTTC,CASEPTSGPYNEQFF
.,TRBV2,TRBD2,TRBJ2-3,TGTGCCAGCAGCTATTCTAGCGGGGGCACAGATACGCAGTATTTT,CASSYSSGGTDTQYF
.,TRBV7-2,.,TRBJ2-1,TGTGCCACGTCCGGGGGAGTGGTAAGGAATGAGCAGTTCTTC,CATSGGVVRNEQFF
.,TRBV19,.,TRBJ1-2,TGTGCCAGTAGTATTGGGCCGACGACAGACTATGGCTACACCTTC,CASSIGPTTDYGYTF
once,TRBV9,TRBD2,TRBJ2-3,TGTGCCAGCACCGTCGGGGGGACCGCAGATACGCAGTATTTT,CASTVGGTADTQYF